Listed below are T cell receptor beta chains from one sample, sequenced in a study of post-analysis software for immune sequencing data. TCRdb re-derived calls from the PCR reads in MiXCR, one entry per CDR3 protein. The sample includes hundreds of thousands of distinct CDR3 sequences, about 27% of them seen just once. The sample comprised blood. All receptors derive from a girl aged 5 to 17 with multiple sclerosis. Each CDR3 is given with its conserved first and last residue. Each record gives: CDR3 length, J gene, V gene, D gene, clone size, CDR3 DNA, CDR3 protein. The D gene is left open where the match is weak. For some rows the clone size is stated as once, few or many, or as a class when expanded; others skip it.

15	TRBJ2-3	TRBV20-1	.	.	TGCAGTGCTCCTCAAACGACGACAGGCACCGATACGCAGTATTTT	CSAPQTTTGTDTQYF
14	TRBJ2-5	TRBV7-9	.	.	TGTGCCAGCAGCTCCGGGACTTACGAAGAGACCCAGTACTTC	CASSSGTYEETQYF
13	TRBJ2-5	TRBV20-1	TRBD2	few	TGCAGTGCGCAACTAGCGGGCCAAGAGACCCAGTACTTC	CSAQLAGQETQYF
13	TRBJ2-7	TRBV6-2/TRBV6-3	.	.	TGTGCCAGCTGTGTCAAAGAAGTAGGTGAGCAGTACTTC	CASCVKEVGEQYF
12	TRBJ1-2	TRBV7-9	.	.	TGTGCCAGCAGCACCCGGGGGCGGCCCAACACCTTC	CASSTRGRPNTF
15	TRBJ2-1	TRBV7-2	TRBD2	many	TGTGCCAGCAGCTTAGCCGGGAGGGCCGCGAATGAGCAGTTCTTC	CASSLAGRAANEQFF
15	TRBJ2-7	TRBV9	.	.	TGTGCCAGCAGCGGATTTACGGCCTCCACCTACGAGCAGTACTTC	CASSGFTASTYEQYF
12	TRBJ1-4	TRBV10-3	.	few	TGTGCCATCAGTGAGAATGGTGAAAAACGGTTTTTT	CAISENGEKRFF
15	TRBJ1-2	TRBV4-3	TRBD1	few	TGCGCCAGCAGCCAAACACAGGGGTCTAGCTATGGCTACACCTTC	CASSQTQGSSYGYTF
14	TRBJ2-2	TRBV5-1	.	.	TGCGCCAGCAGCTCGCGACTAGAGACCGGGGAGCTGTTTTTT	CASSSRLETGELFF
15	TRBJ1-6	TRBV20-1	.	.	TGCAGTGCTCAGGACAGCCGCTCCTATAATTCACCCCTCCACTTT	CSAQDSRSYNSPLHF
17	TRBJ1-1	TRBV7-2	.	.	TGTGCCGGCAGCTTCAGTAGCAGATGGGATCGACCCACTGAAGCTTTCTTT	CAGSFSSRWDRPTEAFF
16	TRBJ2-5	TRBV11-1	TRBD2	once	TGTGCCAGCAGCCTCCGAGCGGGGGCCCAACAAGAGACCCAGTACTTC	CASSLRAGAQQETQYF
14	TRBJ2-5	TRBV28	.	.	TGTGCCAGCAGTTCGTGGGGGAACCAAGAGACCCAGTACTTC	CASSSWGNQETQYF
12	TRBJ1-2	TRBV29-1	.	few	TGCAGCGCTGAACAGGGAGGCTATGGCTACACCTTC	CSAEQGGYGYTF
16	TRBJ1-6	TRBV15	.	.	TGTGCCACCAGCAGAGGGGATGGGGGAGATGATTCACCCCTCCACTTT	CATSRGDGGDDSPLHF
13	TRBJ2-5	TRBV5-1	.	few	TGCGCCAGCAGCTGGGGTATACAAGAGACCCAGTACTTC	CASSWGIQETQYF
16	TRBJ2-1	TRBV27	TRBD1	.	TGTGCCAGCAGTTTATCGGGGACAGGCCTCTACAATGAGCAGTTCTTC	CASSLSGTGLYNEQFF
15	TRBJ2-2	TRBV12-3/TRBV12-4	TRBD1	.	TGTGCCAGCAGTGCCAGGGGGCGGGACACCGGGGAGCTGTTTTTT	CASSARGRDTGELFF
18	TRBJ2-1	TRBV5-1	.	few	TGCGCCAGCAGCTTGGGGGACGGGTTCGGAGGCTCCTACAATGAGCAGTTCTTC	CASSLGDGFGGSYNEQFF
15	TRBJ2-1	TRBV20-1	.	.	TGCAGTGCTAGGGACGGGAGCGCCCCAAACAATGAGCAGTTCTTC	CSARDGSAPNNEQFF
16	TRBJ2-5	TRBV20-1	TRBD2	few	TGCAGTGCTAGAGATCCCGCGGGAGGGTGGGTTGAGACCCAGTACTTC	CSARDPAGGWVETQYF
15	TRBJ2-2	TRBV12-3/TRBV12-4	TRBD2	.	TGTGCCGGGCCCGGTCCTAGCGGGGGAAGCGGGGAGCGGTTTTTT	CAGPGPSGGSGERFF
14	TRBJ2-5	TRBV20-1	TRBD2	few	TGCAGTGCTAGAGGGATCGGCGGGAGGAATGAGCAGTACTTC	CSARGIGGRNEQYF
17	TRBJ2-3	TRBV27	.	few	TGTGCCAGCAGTTTATCCACAGTGTGGGCCTCATCCGGGGGGCAGTATTTT	CASSLSTVWASSGGQYF
13	TRBJ2-5	TRBV7-2	.	few	TGTGCCAGCAGCTTAGTACAGCGGGAGACCCAGTACTTC	CASSLVQRETQYF
16	TRBJ2-7	TRBV6-1	TRBD1	.	TGTGCCAGCACCCCAAACTACCGGACAGGGGGATACGAGCAGTACTTC	CASTPNYRTGGYEQYF
14	TRBJ2-5	TRBV6-5	.	many	TGTGCCAGCAGTTACTCCGCGGAAACTCTGACCCAGTACTTC	CASSYSAETLTQYF
18	TRBJ2-3	TRBV5-6	TRBD2	.	TGTGCCAGCAGCTTGTACGCTAGCGGGGGAACCAGCACAGATACGCAGTATTTT	CASSLYASGGTSTDTQYF
17	TRBJ2-3	TRBV7-9	.	few	TGTGCCAGCAGCTCCCCGCGGCAGGTTCTCCTTGCAGATACGCAGTATTTT	CASSSPRQVLLADTQYF
15	TRBJ2-1	TRBV7-2	.	many	TGTGCCAGCAGCTTAGCGGCGGGAACCTACAATGAGCAGTTCTTC	CASSLAAGTYNEQFF
15	TRBJ1-2	TRBV6-1	.	few	TGTGCCAGCAGTGAAGCCCGGGGAGCTAACTATGGCTACACCTTC	CASSEARGANYGYTF
15	TRBJ2-5	TRBV10-2	TRBD1	.	TGCGCCAGCAGGACTCCTCGGACAGGGGCAGAGACCCAGTACTTC	CASRTPRTGAETQYF
13	TRBJ2-7	TRBV12-3/TRBV12-4	.	few	TGTGCCAGCAGTTTAGCGAACAGATACGAGCAGTACTTC	CASSLANRYEQYF
15	TRBJ2-1	TRBV5-1	.	few	TGCGCCAGCAGGACTAGGGGTGAGTCCTACAATGAGCAGTTCTTC	CASRTRGESYNEQFF
15	TRBJ2-7	TRBV4-3	.	.	TGCGCCAGCAGCCAAGTGGCGAGAGGCTCCTACGAGCAGTACTTC	CASSQVARGSYEQYF
15	TRBJ2-1	TRBV7-2	.	few	TGTGCCAGCAGGCCGCGGTGGGGAAATAGCAATGAGCAGTTCTTC	CASRPRWGNSNEQFF
12	TRBJ2-3	TRBV6-5	.	.	TGTGCCAGCAGTTATCAGGGAGGTACGCAGTATTTT	CASSYQGGTQYF
16	TRBJ2-1	TRBV5-1	.	few	TGCGCCAGCAGCCTGGCGGGTGGGGGAGCCGGGTTGGAGCAGTTCTTC	CASSLAGGGAGLEQFF
14	TRBJ1-2	TRBV6-5	.	many	TGTGCCAGCAGTTACTCCCGGGTGGGCTATGGCTACACCTTC	CASSYSRVGYGYTF
15	TRBJ2-4	TRBV20-1	TRBD1	.	TGCAGTGCTAGAGACCCAGGGGGTACGTCCGTCATTCAGTACTTC	CSARDPGGTSVIQYF
13	TRBJ1-1	TRBV20-1	.	.	TGCAGTGCTAGCCATAGTCAGGGGACTGAAGCTTTCTTT	CSASHSQGTEAFF
15	TRBJ2-5	TRBV20-1	.	few	TGCAGTGCTAGAGATCAAGGCCATATGCTGGAGACCCAGTACTTC	CSARDQGHMLETQYF
14	TRBJ2-5	TRBV15	.	few	TGTGCCACCAGCAGAGGATCCCCGGGGGAGACCCAGTACTTC	CATSRGSPGETQYF
14	TRBJ1-1	TRBV10-3	TRBD1	.	TGTGCCATCAGTAAACAGGGGGTGAACACTGAAGCTTTCTTT	CAISKQGVNTEAFF
15	TRBJ2-1	TRBV27	.	few	TGTGCCAGCAGTTTACCCCGGAGAACCTACAATGAGCAGTTCTTC	CASSLPRRTYNEQFF
13	TRBJ2-1	TRBV10-3	.	.	TGTGCCATCAGTGAGTTGGGGAACAATGAGCAGTTCTTC	CAISELGNNEQFF
14	TRBJ2-7	TRBV20-1	TRBD2	.	TGCAGTGCTACCCCTAGCGGGAGGCCCAACGAGCAGTACTTC	CSATPSGRPNEQYF
15	TRBJ2-5	TRBV7-2	TRBD2	.	TGTGCCAGCAGCGTTGACGGGAGGGCCCGGGAGACCCAGTACTTC	CASSVDGRARETQYF
15	TRBJ2-1	TRBV5-1	TRBD1	.	TGCGCCAGCAGCTTCCGGGACAGGGCCTACAATGAGCAGTTCTTC	CASSFRDRAYNEQFF
13	TRBJ2-7	TRBV20-1	.	.	TGCAGTGCCCTAAACACCGTAACCTACGAGCAGTACTTC	CSALNTVTYEQYF
15	TRBJ1-1	TRBV27	.	few	TGTGCCAGCACTCCATGGGGGCGGGCGAACACTGAAGCTTTCTTT	CASTPWGRANTEAFF